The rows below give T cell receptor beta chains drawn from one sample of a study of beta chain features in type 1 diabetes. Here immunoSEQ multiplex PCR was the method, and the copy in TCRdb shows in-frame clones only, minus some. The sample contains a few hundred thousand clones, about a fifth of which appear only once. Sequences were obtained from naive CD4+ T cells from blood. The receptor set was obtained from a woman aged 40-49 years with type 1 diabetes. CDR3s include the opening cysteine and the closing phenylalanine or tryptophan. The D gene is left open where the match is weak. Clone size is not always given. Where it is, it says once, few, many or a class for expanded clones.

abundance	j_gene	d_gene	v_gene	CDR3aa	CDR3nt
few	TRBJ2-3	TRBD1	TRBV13	CASSAPGTGGTDTQYF	TGTGCCAGCAGCGCCCCCGGGACAGGGGGTACAGATACGCAGTATTTT
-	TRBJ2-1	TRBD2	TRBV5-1	CASSLSSGRWYNEQFF	TGCGCCAGCAGCTTGTCTAGCGGGAGATGGTACAATGAGCAGTTCTTC
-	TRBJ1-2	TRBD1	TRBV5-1	CASSGGQSYGYTF	TGCGCCAGCAGCGGGGGACAGAGCTATGGCTACACCTTC
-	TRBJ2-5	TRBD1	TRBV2	CATEGDRERQETQYF	TGTGCCACCGAGGGGGACAGGGAACGCCAAGAGACCCAGTACTTC
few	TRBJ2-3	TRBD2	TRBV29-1	CSVEGLAGAPDTQYF	TGCAGCGTTGAAGGACTAGCGGGAGCGCCAGATACGCAGTATTTT
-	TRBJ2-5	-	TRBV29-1	CSVAGGSRETQYF	TGCAGCGTTGCAGGAGGGAGTCGGGAGACCCAGTACTTC
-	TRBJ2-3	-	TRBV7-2	CASSPLGGALSTDTQYF	TGTGCCAGCAGCCCATTGGGGGGGGCACTGAGCACAGATACGCAGTATTTT
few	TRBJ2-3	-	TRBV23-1	CASSPYTGQGPTDTQYF	TGCGCCAGCAGTCCATATACGGGGCAGGGGCCCACAGATACGCAGTATTTT
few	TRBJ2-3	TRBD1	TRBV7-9	CASSWDRGRDTQYF	TGTGCCAGCAGCTGGGACAGGGGGCGAGATACGCAGTATTTT
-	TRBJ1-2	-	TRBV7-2	CASSSYRVRYGYTF	TGTGCCAGCAGCTCCTACAGGGTACGGTATGGCTACACCTTC
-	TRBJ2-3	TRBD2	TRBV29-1	CSVGGLAATDTQYF	TGCAGCGTTGGGGGACTAGCGGCCACCGATACGCAGTATTTT
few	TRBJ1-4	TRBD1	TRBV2	CASRAPGGNEKLFF	TGTGCCAGCAGAGCACCAGGGGGTAATGAAAAACTGTTTTTT
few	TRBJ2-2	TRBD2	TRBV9	CASSVVVGGPVTGELFF	TGTGCCAGCAGCGTAGTTGTGGGAGGGCCTGTCACCGGGGAGCTGTTTTTT
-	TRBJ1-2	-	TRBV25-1	CASSEGQGYGYTF	TGTGCCAGCAGTGAAGGCCAGGGGTATGGCTACACCTTC
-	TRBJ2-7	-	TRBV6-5	CASSYQGHWSHEQYF	TGTGCCAGCAGTTACCAGGGACATTGGTCTCACGAGCAGTACTTC
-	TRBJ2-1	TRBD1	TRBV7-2	CASRTGEFF	TGTGCCAGCAGAACAGGGGAGTTCTTC
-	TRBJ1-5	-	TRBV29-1	CSVQDSNQPQHF	TGCAGCGTCCAGGATAGCAATCAGCCCCAGCATTTT
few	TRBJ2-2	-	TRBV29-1	CSVEGRNSISGELFF	TGCAGCGTTGAAGGTCGAAACTCGATATCCGGGGAGCTGTTTTTT
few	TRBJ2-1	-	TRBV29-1	CSGRTAYNEQFF	TGCAGCGGTCGGACAGCGTACAATGAGCAGTTCTTC
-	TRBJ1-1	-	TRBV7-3	CASSLTGGKIAEAFF	TGTGCCAGCAGCTTAACGGGGGGGAAGATCGCTGAAGCTTTCTTT
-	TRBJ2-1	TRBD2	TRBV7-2	CASSLGIAGGDEQFF	TGTGCCAGCAGCTTAGGTATAGCGGGGGGCGATGAGCAGTTCTTC
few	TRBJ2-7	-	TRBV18	CASSSAQGASSYEQYF	TGTGCCAGCTCATCAGCACAAGGGGCGAGCTCCTACGAGCAGTACTTC
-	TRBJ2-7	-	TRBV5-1	CASSLESYSYEQYF	TGCGCCAGCAGCTTGGAGTCCTACTCCTACGAGCAGTACTTC
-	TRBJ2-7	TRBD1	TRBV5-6	CASSFGTGFSYEQYF	TGTGCCAGCAGCTTCGGGACAGGGTTCTCCTACGAGCAGTACTTC
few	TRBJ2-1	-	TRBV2	CASSGEIQVLRGEQFF	TGTGCCAGCAGTGGAGAGATACAGGTCCTTAGGGGTGAGCAGTTCTTC
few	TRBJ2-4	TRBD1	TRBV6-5	CASSTAGQGINIQYF	TGTGCCAGCAGTACTGCGGGACAGGGGATAAACATTCAGTACTTC
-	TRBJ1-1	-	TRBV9	CASSWVGEDTEAFF	TGTGCCAGCAGCTGGGTAGGGGAGGACACTGAAGCTTTCTTT
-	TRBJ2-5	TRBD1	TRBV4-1	CASSPIGTGVQETQYF	TGCGCCAGCAGCCCCATTGGGACAGGGGTTCAAGAGACCCAGTACTTC